These T cell receptor beta chains were read from a single sample in a study of blood T cell repertoires in COVID-19. Sequencing was performed with immunoSEQ multiplex PCR; in TCRdb, only in-frame clones are kept and a portion is missing. The sample lists some 120,000 clones, roughly 90% seen once, with under 4.5% in the top ten. The sample comprised peripheral blood. These receptors all come from a man aged 45 to 65 with active COVID-19. CDR3s include the opening cysteine and the closing phenylalanine or tryptophan. The order of the fields is clone size, J gene, V gene, D gene, CDR3 protein, CDR3 DNA. A D gene is named only where the DNA matches it firmly. Some rows mark clone size as missing; the rest say once, few, many or name a class of expanded clone.

clone_size: once
j_call: TRBJ2-2
v_call: TRBV7-2
d_call: TRBD1
cdr3_aa: CASSLGQGDTGELFF
cdr3_nt: TGTGCCAGCAGCCTCGGACAGGGCGACACCGGGGAGCTGTTTTTT

clone_size: NA
j_call: TRBJ1-2
v_call: TRBV3-1/TRBV3-2
d_call: NA
cdr3_aa: CASSQDLRAPHDGYTF
cdr3_nt: TGTGCCAGCAGCCAAGATCTTCGCGCGCCCCACGATGGCTACACCTTC

clone_size: NA
j_call: TRBJ2-3
v_call: TRBV19
d_call: NA
cdr3_aa: CASGGGGSTDTQYF
cdr3_nt: TGTGCCAGTGGAGGGGGCGGCAGCACAGATACGCAGTATTTT

clone_size: NA
j_call: TRBJ2-5
v_call: TRBV19
d_call: NA
cdr3_aa: CASSIGLDQETQYF
cdr3_nt: TGTGCCAGTAGTATCGGTCTAGACCAAGAGACCCAGTACTTC

clone_size: NA
j_call: TRBJ1-5
v_call: TRBV12-3/TRBV12-4
d_call: NA
cdr3_aa: CASAPRGQPQHF
cdr3_nt: TGTGCCAGCGCCCCTAGGGGGCAGCCCCAGCATTTT

clone_size: NA
j_call: TRBJ1-4
v_call: TRBV29-1
d_call: NA
cdr3_aa: CSAANEKLFF
cdr3_nt: TGCAGCGCCGCTAATGAAAAACTGTTTTTT

clone_size: NA
j_call: TRBJ1-1
v_call: TRBV5-1
d_call: NA
cdr3_aa: CASSLPGSMNTEAFF
cdr3_nt: TGCGCCAGCAGCTTGCCCGGGTCCATGAACACTGAAGCTTTCTTT

clone_size: NA
j_call: TRBJ2-5
v_call: TRBV7-2
d_call: NA
cdr3_aa: CASSLAGVAETQYF
cdr3_nt: TGTGCCAGCAGCTTAGCAGGGGTCGCAGAGACCCAGTACTTC

clone_size: NA
j_call: TRBJ2-1
v_call: TRBV24-1
d_call: NA
cdr3_aa: CASQGWDEQFF
cdr3_nt: TGTGCCTCACAGGGATGGGACGAGCAGTTCTTC

clone_size: NA
j_call: TRBJ2-5
v_call: TRBV5-1
d_call: TRBD2
cdr3_aa: CASSLAPSGGPSETQYF
cdr3_nt: TGCGCCAGCAGCTTGGCTCCTAGCGGGGGGCCCTCAGAGACCCAGTACTTC

clone_size: NA
j_call: TRBJ2-5
v_call: TRBV6-1
d_call: TRBD2
cdr3_aa: CASSELAGGQETQYF
cdr3_nt: TGTGCCAGCAGTGAACTAGCGGGGGGGCAAGAGACCCAGTACTTC

clone_size: NA
j_call: TRBJ2-2
v_call: TRBV14
d_call: NA
cdr3_aa: CASSLQTTGTWELFF
cdr3_nt: TGTGCCAGCAGCCTTCAGACAACCGGGACTTGGGAGCTGTTTTTT

clone_size: once
j_call: TRBJ2-3
v_call: TRBV5-1
d_call: TRBD1
cdr3_aa: CASSYLGQGLGTDTQYF
cdr3_nt: TGCGCCAGCAGCTACCTAGGACAGGGGCTGGGGACAGATACGCAGTATTTT

clone_size: NA
j_call: TRBJ1-1
v_call: TRBV6-1
d_call: TRBD1
cdr3_aa: CASSDQGGATEAFF
cdr3_nt: TGTGCCAGCAGTGACCAGGGGGGCGCCACTGAAGCTTTCTTT

clone_size: NA
j_call: TRBJ2-3
v_call: TRBV24-1
d_call: NA
cdr3_aa: CATSDFGQGWDTQYF
cdr3_nt: TGTGCCACCAGTGATTTTGGGCAGGGATGGGATACGCAGTATTTT

clone_size: NA
j_call: TRBJ1-5
v_call: TRBV4-2
d_call: NA
cdr3_aa: CASSQEEQVGIGNQPQHF
cdr3_nt: TGTGCCAGCAGCCAAGAAGAACAGGTCGGTATAGGCAATCAGCCCCAGCATTTT

clone_size: NA
j_call: TRBJ1-2
v_call: TRBV10-3
d_call: TRBD1
cdr3_aa: CAISGTGGGDGYTF
cdr3_nt: TGTGCCATCAGTGGGACAGGGGGCGGCGATGGCTACACCTTC

clone_size: NA
j_call: TRBJ2-3
v_call: TRBV29-1
d_call: NA
cdr3_aa: CSALAAGDTQYF
cdr3_nt: TGCAGCGCCTTAGCGGCGGGAGATACGCAGTATTTT

clone_size: NA
j_call: TRBJ1-6
v_call: TRBV6-1
d_call: NA
cdr3_aa: CASSDLTGNSPLHF
cdr3_nt: TGTGCCAGCAGTGACCTGACAGGAAACTCACCCCTCCACTTT

clone_size: NA
j_call: TRBJ1-2
v_call: TRBV11-2
d_call: NA
cdr3_aa: CASSLGGQNYGYTF
cdr3_nt: TGTGCCAGCAGCTTAGGTGGCCAGAACTATGGCTACACCTTC

clone_size: NA
j_call: TRBJ1-6
v_call: TRBV7-8
d_call: NA
cdr3_aa: CASSFETGYNSPLHF
cdr3_nt: TGTGCCAGCAGCTTCGAAACAGGATATAATTCACCCCTCCACTTT

clone_size: few
j_call: TRBJ1-5
v_call: TRBV2
d_call: NA
cdr3_aa: CASSGDFGSNQPQHF
cdr3_nt: TGTGCCAGCAGCGGGGACTTCGGTAGCAATCAGCCCCAGCATTTT

clone_size: NA
j_call: TRBJ2-7
v_call: TRBV12-3/TRBV12-4
d_call: NA
cdr3_aa: CASSSDTSYEQYF
cdr3_nt: TGTGCCAGCAGCTCAGACACCTCCTACGAGCAGTACTTC

clone_size: NA
j_call: TRBJ2-3
v_call: TRBV19
d_call: NA
cdr3_aa: CASSSVARPDLEAVSQYF
cdr3_nt: TGTGCCAGTAGCTCCGTAGCGAGACCGGACTTGGAGGCCGTCTCGCAGTATTTT

clone_size: once
j_call: TRBJ2-2
v_call: TRBV5-1
d_call: NA
cdr3_aa: CASTQAQTEGGELFF
cdr3_nt: TGCGCCAGCACCCAGGCACAAACGGAGGGCGGGGAGCTGTTTTTT

clone_size: NA
j_call: TRBJ1-2
v_call: TRBV2
d_call: TRBD1
cdr3_aa: CASSDRGRNGYTF
cdr3_nt: TGTGCCAGCAGTGACAGGGGGCGGAATGGCTACACCTTC

clone_size: NA
j_call: TRBJ2-5
v_call: TRBV10-3
d_call: NA
cdr3_aa: CAIKSREMETQYF
cdr3_nt: TGTGCCATCAAGTCACGGGAGATGGAGACCCAGTACTTC

clone_size: NA
j_call: TRBJ1-2
v_call: TRBV6-6
d_call: TRBD1
cdr3_aa: CASSYSWTGGDSGYTF
cdr3_nt: TGTGCCAGCAGTTACTCTTGGACAGGGGGCGATAGTGGCTACACCTTC

clone_size: once
j_call: TRBJ2-1
v_call: TRBV10-3
d_call: TRBD2
cdr3_aa: CAISTSGGYNEQFF
cdr3_nt: TGTGCCATCAGTACTAGCGGGGGTTACAATGAGCAGTTCTTC

clone_size: NA
j_call: TRBJ1-2
v_call: TRBV28
d_call: TRBD1
cdr3_aa: CASRMTGTNYGYTF
cdr3_nt: TGTGCCAGCAGAATGACAGGGACGAACTATGGCTACACCTTC

clone_size: NA
j_call: TRBJ2-3
v_call: TRBV12-5
d_call: NA
cdr3_aa: CASGLEQLTDTQYF
cdr3_nt: TGTGCTAGTGGTTTGGAACAGCTCACCGATACGCAGTATTTT

clone_size: NA
j_call: TRBJ2-7
v_call: TRBV10-3
d_call: TRBD2
cdr3_aa: CATDQAGNSYEQYF
cdr3_nt: TGTGCCACAGACCAAGCGGGGAACTCCTACGAGCAGTACTTC

clone_size: few
j_call: TRBJ1-5
v_call: TRBV6-6
d_call: TRBD1
cdr3_aa: CASTPTGADQPQHF
cdr3_nt: TGTGCCAGCACCCCTACAGGGGCGGATCAGCCCCAGCATTTT

clone_size: once
j_call: TRBJ2-7
v_call: TRBV27
d_call: TRBD1
cdr3_aa: CASSLFGTGTYEQYF
cdr3_nt: TGTGCCAGCAGTTTATTTGGGACAGGCACCTACGAGCAGTACTTC

clone_size: NA
j_call: TRBJ1-3
v_call: TRBV15
d_call: NA
cdr3_aa: CATSREAGGNTIYF
cdr3_nt: TGTGCCACCAGCAGAGAGGCAGGGGGAAACACCATATATTTT

clone_size: NA
j_call: TRBJ2-5
v_call: TRBV6-1
d_call: TRBD1
cdr3_aa: CASSESPQGARETQYF
cdr3_nt: TGTGCCAGCAGTGAAAGCCCCCAGGGGGCAAGAGAGACCCAGTACTTC

clone_size: NA
j_call: TRBJ1-5
v_call: TRBV27
d_call: TRBD1
cdr3_aa: CASKPGTGNNQPQHF
cdr3_nt: TGTGCCAGCAAACCAGGGACAGGGAACAATCAGCCCCAGCATTTT

clone_size: NA
j_call: TRBJ2-3
v_call: TRBV7-8
d_call: TRBD2
cdr3_aa: CASSFATSSGDYTDTQYF
cdr3_nt: TGTGCCAGCAGCTTCGCAACTTCTAGCGGAGATTACACAGATACGCAGTATTTT

clone_size: NA
j_call: TRBJ2-1
v_call: TRBV3-1/TRBV3-2
d_call: TRBD1
cdr3_aa: CASSQLFRDRQYNEQFF
cdr3_nt: TGTGCCAGCAGTCAGCTCTTCCGGGACAGGCAATACAATGAGCAGTTCTTC

clone_size: NA
j_call: TRBJ1-1
v_call: TRBV2
d_call: NA
cdr3_aa: CASTELEDTEAFF
cdr3_nt: TGTGCCAGCACCGAGTTAGAGGACACTGAAGCTTTCTTT

clone_size: NA
j_call: TRBJ2-3
v_call: TRBV7-2
d_call: TRBD2
cdr3_aa: CASSTNPLAGGDTQYF
cdr3_nt: TGTGCCAGCAGCACAAACCCCCTAGCGGGAGGAGATACGCAGTATTTT

clone_size: NA
j_call: TRBJ2-5
v_call: TRBV5-1
d_call: TRBD1
cdr3_aa: CASSQDRGQETQYF
cdr3_nt: TGCGCCAGCAGCCAGGACAGGGGGCAGGAGACCCAGTACTTC

clone_size: NA
j_call: TRBJ2-3
v_call: TRBV6-5
d_call: TRBD1
cdr3_aa: CASSQPGTGRDTQYF
cdr3_nt: TGTGCCAGCTCCCAACCCGGGACAGGTCGAGATACGCAGTATTTT

clone_size: NA
j_call: TRBJ1-2
v_call: TRBV5-4
d_call: NA
cdr3_aa: CASSLQGNYGYTF
cdr3_nt: TGTGCCAGCAGCTTACAGGGAAACTATGGCTACACCTTC

clone_size: once
j_call: TRBJ1-2
v_call: TRBV5-4
d_call: NA
cdr3_aa: CASSPYTTGQGYTF
cdr3_nt: TGTGCCAGCAGCCCGTATACGACAGGACAGGGCTACACCTTC

clone_size: NA
j_call: TRBJ2-5
v_call: TRBV6-5
d_call: TRBD1
cdr3_aa: CASSTGGSGETQYF
cdr3_nt: TGTGCCAGCAGTACAGGGGGCAGCGGGGAGACCCAGTACTTC